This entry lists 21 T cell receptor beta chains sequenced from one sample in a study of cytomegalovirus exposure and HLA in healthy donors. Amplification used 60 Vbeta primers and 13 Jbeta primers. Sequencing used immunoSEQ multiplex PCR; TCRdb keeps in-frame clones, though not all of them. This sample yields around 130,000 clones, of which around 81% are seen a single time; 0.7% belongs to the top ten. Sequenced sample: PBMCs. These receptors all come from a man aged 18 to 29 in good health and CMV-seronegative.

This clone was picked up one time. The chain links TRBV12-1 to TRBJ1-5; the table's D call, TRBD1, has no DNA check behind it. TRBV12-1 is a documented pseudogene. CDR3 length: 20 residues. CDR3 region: CASSHGVGAPRVIRNQPQHF. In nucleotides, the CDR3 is TGTGCCAGCAGCCATGGAGTTGGGGCCCCCAGGGTTATACGCAATCAGCCCCAGCATTTT.

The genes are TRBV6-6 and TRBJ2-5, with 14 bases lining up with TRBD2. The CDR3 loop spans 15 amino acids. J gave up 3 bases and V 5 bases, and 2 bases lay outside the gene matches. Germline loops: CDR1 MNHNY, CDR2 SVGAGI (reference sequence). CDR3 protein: CASSGTSGGKETQYF. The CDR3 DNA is TGTGCCAGCAGTGGGACTAGCGGGGGCAAAGAGACCCAGTACTTC.

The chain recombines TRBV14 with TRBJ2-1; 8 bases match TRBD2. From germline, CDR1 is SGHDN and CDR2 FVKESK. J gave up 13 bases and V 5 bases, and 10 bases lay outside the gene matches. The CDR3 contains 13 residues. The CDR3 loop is CASSWNLAGLQFF. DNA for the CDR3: TGTGCCAGCAGCTGGAACTTAGCGGGGCTTCAGTTCTTC.

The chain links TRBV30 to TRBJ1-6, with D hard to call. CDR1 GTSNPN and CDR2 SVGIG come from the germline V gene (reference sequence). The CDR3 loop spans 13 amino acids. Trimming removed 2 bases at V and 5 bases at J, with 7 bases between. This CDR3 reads CAWSNGNNSPLHF. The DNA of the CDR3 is TGTGCCTGGAGTAACGGGAATAATTCACCCCTCCACTTT.

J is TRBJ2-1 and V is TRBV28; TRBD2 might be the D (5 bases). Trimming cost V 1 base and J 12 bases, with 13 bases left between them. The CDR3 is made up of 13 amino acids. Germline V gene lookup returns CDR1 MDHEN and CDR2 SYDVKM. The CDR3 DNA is TGTGCCAGCAGTTTATCGGCGGCGGGCGGGCAGTTCTTC. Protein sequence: CASSLSAAGGQFF.

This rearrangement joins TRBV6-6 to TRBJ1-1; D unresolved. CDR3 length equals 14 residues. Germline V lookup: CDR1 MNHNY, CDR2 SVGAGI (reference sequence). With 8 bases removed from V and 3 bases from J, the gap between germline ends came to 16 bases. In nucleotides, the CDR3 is TGTGCCAGCTGGAGAAGAGAGGCGGACACTGAAGCTTTCTTT. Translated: CASWRREADTEAFF.

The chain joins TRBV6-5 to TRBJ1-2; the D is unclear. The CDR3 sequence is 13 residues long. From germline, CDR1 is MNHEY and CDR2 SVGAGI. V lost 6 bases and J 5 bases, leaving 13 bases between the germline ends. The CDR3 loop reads CASSPGAQYGYTF. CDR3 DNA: TGTGCCAGCAGCCCGGGAGCGCAATATGGCTACACCTTC.

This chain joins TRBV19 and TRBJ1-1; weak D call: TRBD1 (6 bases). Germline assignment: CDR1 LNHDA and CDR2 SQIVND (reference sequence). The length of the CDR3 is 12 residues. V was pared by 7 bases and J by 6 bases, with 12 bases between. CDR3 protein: CASTTGFSEAFF. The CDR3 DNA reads TGTGCCAGTACTACAGGGTTCTCTGAAGCTTTCTTT.

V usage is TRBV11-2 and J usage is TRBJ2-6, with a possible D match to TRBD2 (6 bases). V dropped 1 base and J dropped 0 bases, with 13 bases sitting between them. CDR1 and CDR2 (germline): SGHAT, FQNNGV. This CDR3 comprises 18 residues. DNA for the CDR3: TGTGCCAGCAGCTTAGTTGGCGGGGCCACCTCTGGGGCCAACGTCCTGACTTTC. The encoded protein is CASSLVGGATSGANVLTF.

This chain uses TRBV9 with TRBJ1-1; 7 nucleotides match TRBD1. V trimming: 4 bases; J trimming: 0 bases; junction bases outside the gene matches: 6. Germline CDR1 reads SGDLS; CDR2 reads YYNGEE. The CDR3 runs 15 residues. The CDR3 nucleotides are TGTGCCAGCAGCCTCCTACAGGGGATGAACACTGAAGCTTTCTTT. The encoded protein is CASSLLQGMNTEAFF.

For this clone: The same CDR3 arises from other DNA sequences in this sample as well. CDR3: CASRDGQGSPYEQYF. CDR3 DNA: TGTGCCAGCAGGGATGGGCAGGGCAGCCCCTACGAGCAGTACTTC. The chain joins TRBV28 to TRBJ2-7, with a tentative D call TRBD1 (5 bases). CDR1 is MDHEN and CDR2 is SYDVKM in the germline V gene. V shed 6 bases and J shed 2 bases, with 17 bases lying between them. This CDR3 has 15 residues.

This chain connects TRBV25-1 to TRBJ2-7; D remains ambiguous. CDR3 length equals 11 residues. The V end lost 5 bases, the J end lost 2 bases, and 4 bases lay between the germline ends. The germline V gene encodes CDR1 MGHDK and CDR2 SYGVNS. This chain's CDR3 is CASSSTYEQYF. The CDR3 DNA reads TGTGCCAGCAGTTCAACCTACGAGCAGTACTTC.

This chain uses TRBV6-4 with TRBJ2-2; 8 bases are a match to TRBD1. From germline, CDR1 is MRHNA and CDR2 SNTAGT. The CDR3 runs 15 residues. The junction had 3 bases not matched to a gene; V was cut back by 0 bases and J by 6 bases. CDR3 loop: CASSDSPGGPGELFF. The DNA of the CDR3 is TGTGCCAGCAGTGACTCGCCAGGGGGCCCCGGGGAGCTGTTTTTT.

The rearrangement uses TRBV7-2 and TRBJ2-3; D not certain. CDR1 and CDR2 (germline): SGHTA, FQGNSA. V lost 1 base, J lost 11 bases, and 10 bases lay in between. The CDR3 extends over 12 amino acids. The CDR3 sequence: CASSLGPEKQYF. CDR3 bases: TGTGCCAGCAGCTTAGGCCCTGAGAAGCAGTATTTT. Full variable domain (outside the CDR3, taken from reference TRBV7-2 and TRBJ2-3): GAGVSQSPSNKVTEKGKDVELRCDPISGHTALYWYRQSLGQGLEFLIYFQGNSAPDKSGLPSDRFSAERTGGSVSTLTIQRTQQEDSAVYLCASSLGPEKQYFGPGTRLTVL.

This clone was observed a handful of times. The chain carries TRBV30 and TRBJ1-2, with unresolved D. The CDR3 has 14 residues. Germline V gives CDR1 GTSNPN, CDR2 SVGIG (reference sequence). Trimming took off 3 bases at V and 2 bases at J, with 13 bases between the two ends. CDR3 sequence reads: CAWSPLSTNYGYTF. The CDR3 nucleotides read TGTGCCTGGAGCCCCCTATCAACCAACTATGGCTACACCTTC.

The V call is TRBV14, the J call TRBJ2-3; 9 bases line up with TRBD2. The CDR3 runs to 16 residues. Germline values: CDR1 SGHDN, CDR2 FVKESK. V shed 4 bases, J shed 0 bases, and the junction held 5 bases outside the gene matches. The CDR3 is CASSRRLAVSTDTQYF. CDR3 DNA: TGTGCCAGCAGCCGACGACTAGCGGTGAGCACAGATACGCAGTATTTT.

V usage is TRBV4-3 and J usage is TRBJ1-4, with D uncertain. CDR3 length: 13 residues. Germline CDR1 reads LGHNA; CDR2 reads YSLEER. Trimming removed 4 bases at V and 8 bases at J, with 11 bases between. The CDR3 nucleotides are TGCGCCAGCAGCCTCTCTAACGAGGAAAAACTGTTTTTT. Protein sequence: CASSLSNEEKLFF.

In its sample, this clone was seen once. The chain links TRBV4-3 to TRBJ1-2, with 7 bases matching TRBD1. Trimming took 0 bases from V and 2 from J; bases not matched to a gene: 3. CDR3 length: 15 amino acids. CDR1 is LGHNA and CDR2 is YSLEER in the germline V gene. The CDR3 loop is CASSQETGSNYGYTF. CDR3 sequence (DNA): TGCGCCAGCAGCCAAGAGACAGGGTCCAACTATGGCTACACCTTC.

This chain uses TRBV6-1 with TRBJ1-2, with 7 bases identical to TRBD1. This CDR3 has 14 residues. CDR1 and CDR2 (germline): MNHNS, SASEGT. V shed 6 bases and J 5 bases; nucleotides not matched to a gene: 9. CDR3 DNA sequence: TGTGCCAGCAGGAAAGACAGGGCTGTTTATGGCTACACCTTC. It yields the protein CASRKDRAVYGYTF.

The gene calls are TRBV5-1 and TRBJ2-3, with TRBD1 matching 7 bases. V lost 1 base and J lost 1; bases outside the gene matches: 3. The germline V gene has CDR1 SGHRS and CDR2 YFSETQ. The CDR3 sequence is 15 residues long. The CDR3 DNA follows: TGCGCCAGCAGCTTGAGGCAGGGGGGCACAGATACGCAGTATTTT. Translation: CASSLRQGGTDTQYF.

The DNA for the CDR3 is TGTGCCAGCAGCGCAGTATTAGCGGGGGGGCAAGATACGCAGTATTTT. It specifies CASSAVLAGGQDTQYF. This chain connects TRBV9 to TRBJ2-3; TRBD2 matches 11 bases. Germline assignment: CDR1 SGDLS and CDR2 YYNGEE. This CDR3 region has 16 residues. The V and J ends lost 3 bases and 5 bases, in that order; junction bases with no gene match: 8.